One sample yielded the 13 T cell receptor beta chains listed below, sequenced in a study of cytomegalovirus exposure and HLA in healthy donors. TCRdb's table, derived via immunoSEQ multiplex PCR, lists solely in-frame clones and lacks some. The sample holds under 250,000 clones, around 90% seen once. What was sequenced was PBMCs. These receptors were collected from a woman between 18 and 29 years old in good health and CMV-seropositive.

This chain uses TRBV27 with TRBJ1-1, with D tentatively TRBD1 (5 bases). This CDR3 contains 14 residues. The V and J ends lost 8 bases and 4 bases respectively, with 17 bases between them. Germline CDR1 and CDR2: MNHEY and SMNVEV (reference sequence). The chain's CDR3 is CASSTGRRLTEAFF. Written as DNA, the CDR3 is TGTGCCAGCTCCACAGGCCGTCGACTCACTGAAGCTTTCTTT.

This chain joins TRBV2 and TRBJ2-1, with 9 bases lining up with TRBD2. The germline gives CDR1 SNHLY, CDR2 FYNNEI. J gave up 5 bases and V 6 bases, and 8 bases lay outside the gene matches. The CDR3 sequence is 15 residues long. The CDR3 DNA sequence: TGTGCCAGCAGATTAGCGGGAGTGAGCGACAATGAGCAGTTCTTC. This codes for CASRLAGVSDNEQFF.

The rearrangement joins TRBV19 to TRBJ1-1, with D possibly matching TRBD1 (6 bases). V was shortened by 5 bases and J by 8 bases, with 15 bases between the two germline ends. Germline V gene lookup returns CDR1 LNHDA and CDR2 SQIVND (reference sequence). This CDR3 is 13 amino acids long. Here the CDR3 reads CASSSTGFTEAFF. Here the CDR3 DNA reads TGTGCCAGTAGTTCTACAGGGTTCACGGAAGCTTTCTTT.

The rearrangement uses TRBV9 and TRBJ1-3, with D possibly TRBD1 on 6 matching bases. Germline V gene sequence: CDR1 SGDLS, CDR2 YYNGEE. This CDR3 is built from 14 residues. V lost 7 bases, J lost 4 bases, and 15 bases lay in between. CDR3 loop: CASGGQREGNTIYF. DNA of the CDR3: TGTGCCAGCGGAGGACAGCGCGAGGGAAACACCATATATTTT.

The J gene is TRBJ1-5, the V gene TRBV4-1, with a tentative D call TRBD1 (5 bases). CDR1 and CDR2 (germline): MGHRA, YSYEKL. The V and J ends lost 1 base and 1 base respectively, with 11 bases between them. There are 16 residues in the CDR3. In DNA form, the CDR3 reads TGCGCCAGCAGCCAAGTTTGGGGGGGAAGCAATCAGCCCCAGCATTTT. This sequence encodes CASSQVWGGSNQPQHF.

The chain combines TRBV27 with TRBJ1-1, with a possible D match to TRBD1 (5 bases). Germline CDR1 and CDR2: MNHEY and SMNVEV (reference sequence). Trimming pared 7 bases from V and 5 bases from J, leaving 17 bases between. The CDR3 covers 14 residues. The CDR3 is CASNPRLGETEAFF. The CDR3 DNA is TGTGCCAGCAACCCCCGGCTAGGGGAAACTGAAGCTTTCTTT.

This clone was observed a handful of times. J is TRBJ1-1 and V is TRBV19; tentatively, D is TRBD1 (5 bases). The CDR3 totals 13 residues. Germline lookup yields CDR1 LNHDA and CDR2 SQIVND (reference sequence). The germline V and J ends were trimmed by 9 bases and 1 base, with 12 bases remaining between them. The DNA for the CDR3 is TGTGCCAGCGCGTATGGACAGAACACTGAAGCTTTCTTT. Its translation: CASAYGQNTEAFF.

The chain has TRBV5-6 and TRBJ2-7; a weak D match, TRBD1 (6 bases). Germline V gene sequence: CDR1 SGHDT, CDR2 YYEEEE. V was trimmed by 0 bases and J by 6 bases, leaving 16 bases between them. The CDR3 is 15 amino acids. The CDR3 nucleotides read TGTGCCAGCAGCTTGGTCGACAGGTCCTGGAGCGAGCAGTACTTC. Residues: CASSLVDRSWSEQYF. Together with reference TRBV5-6 and TRBJ2-7, the CDR3 gives the full variable domain: DAGVTQSPTHLIKTRGQQVTLRCSPKSGHDTVSWYQQALGQGPQFIFQYYEEEERQRGNFPDRFSGHQFPNYSSELNVNALLLGDSALYLCASSLVDRSWSEQYFGPGTRLTVT.

The genes are TRBV29-1 and TRBJ1-4; 7 bases are shared with TRBD1. CDR3 length: 13 residues. The J segment lost 4 bases and the V segment lost 6 bases, leaving 5 bases of the junction unmatched. Germline CDR1 and CDR2: SQVTM and ANQGSEA. The CDR3 DNA is TGCAGCGTATGGGACAGTGGTAATGAAAAACTGTTTTTT. This encodes CSVWDSGNEKLFF.

The chain carries TRBV27 and TRBJ2-7; D gene ambiguous. The CDR3 runs to 15 residues. CDR1 and CDR2 from the germline V gene are MNHEY and SMNVEV (reference sequence). Trimming pared 0 bases from V and 5 bases from J, leaving 14 bases between. In DNA form, the CDR3 reads TGTGCCAGCAGTTTATCGGCTCGAGAGGTCGACGAGCAGTACTTC. Encoded protein: CASSLSAREVDEQYF.

This clone is a singleton in its sample. V usage is TRBV2 and J usage is TRBJ2-1; D not resolved. V was cut by 7 bases and J by 6 bases, with 13 bases left in between. This CDR3 is built from 13 residues. In germline, CDR1 is SNHLY, CDR2 FYNNEI. CDR3 nucleotides: TGTGCCAGCAACCAAGTCCCGCGCAATGAGCAGTTCTTC. Translated: CASNQVPRNEQFF.

The chain joins TRBV28 to TRBJ2-7; tentatively, D is TRBD1 (6 bases). CDR1 and CDR2 from the germline V gene are MDHEN and SYDVKM. V gave up 4 bases and J gave up 6 bases, with 16 bases separating them. The CDR3 spans 14 residues. The DNA for the CDR3 is TGTGCCAGCAGTTCTACCCGTAGGGGGTCCGAGCAGTACTTC. It yields the protein CASSSTRRGSEQYF.

The chain is built from TRBV27 and TRBJ2-7; 9 bases align to TRBD1. The CDR3 has 16 residues. Trimming removed 3 bases from V and 4 bases from J; junction bases left unmatched: 10. CDR1 and CDR2 (germline): MNHEY, SMNVEV (reference sequence). CDR3 in amino acids: CASSLAPGTGYYEQYF. The CDR3 DNA reads as TGTGCCAGCAGTTTGGCCCCCGGGACAGGGTATTACGAGCAGTACTTC.